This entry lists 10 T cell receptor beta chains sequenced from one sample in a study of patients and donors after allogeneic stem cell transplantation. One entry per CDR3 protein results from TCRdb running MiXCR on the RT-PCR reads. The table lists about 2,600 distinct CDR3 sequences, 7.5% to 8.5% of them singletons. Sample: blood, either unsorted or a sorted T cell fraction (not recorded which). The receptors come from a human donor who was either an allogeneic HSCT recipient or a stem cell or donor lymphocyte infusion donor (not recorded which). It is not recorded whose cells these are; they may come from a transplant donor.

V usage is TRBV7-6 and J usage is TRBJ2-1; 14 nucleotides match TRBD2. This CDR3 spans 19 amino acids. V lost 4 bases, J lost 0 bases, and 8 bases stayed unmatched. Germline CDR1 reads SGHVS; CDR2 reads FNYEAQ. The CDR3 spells CASSSGTSGRDSSYNEQFF. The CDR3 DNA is TGTGCCAGCAGCTCCGGGACTAGCGGGAGAGATAGCTCCTACAATGAGCAGTTCTTC.

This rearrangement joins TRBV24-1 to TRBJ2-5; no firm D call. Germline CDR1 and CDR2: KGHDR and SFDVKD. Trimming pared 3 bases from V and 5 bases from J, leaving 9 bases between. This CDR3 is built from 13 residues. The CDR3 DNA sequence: TGTGCCACCAGTGATGGCCCGATCGAGACCCAGTACTTC. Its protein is CATSDGPIETQYF.

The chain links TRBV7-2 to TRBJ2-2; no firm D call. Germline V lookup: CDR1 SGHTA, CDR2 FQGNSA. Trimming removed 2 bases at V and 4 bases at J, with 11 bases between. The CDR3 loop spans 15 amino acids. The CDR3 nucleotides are TGTGCCAGCAGCTTATACGTCCAGGTCACCGGGGAGCTGTTTTTT. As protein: CASSLYVQVTGELFF.

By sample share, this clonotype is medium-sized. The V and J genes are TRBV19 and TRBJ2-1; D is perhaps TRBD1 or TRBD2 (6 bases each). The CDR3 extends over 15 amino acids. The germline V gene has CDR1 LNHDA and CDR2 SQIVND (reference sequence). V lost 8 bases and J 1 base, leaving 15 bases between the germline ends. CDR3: CASAGVGSSYNEQFF. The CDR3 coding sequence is TGTGCCAGTGCAGGGGTCGGGAGTTCCTACAATGAGCAGTTCTTC. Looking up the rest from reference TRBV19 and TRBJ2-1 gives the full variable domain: DGGITQSPKYLFRKEGQNVTLSCEQNLNHDAMYWYRQDPGQGLRLIYYSQIVNDFQKGDIAEGYSVSREKKESFPLTVTSAQKNPTAFYLCASAGVGSSYNEQFFGPGTRLTVL.

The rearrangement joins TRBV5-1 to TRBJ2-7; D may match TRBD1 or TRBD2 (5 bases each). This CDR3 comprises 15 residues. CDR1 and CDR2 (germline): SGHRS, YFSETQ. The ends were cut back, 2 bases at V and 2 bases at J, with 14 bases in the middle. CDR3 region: CASSLDPGATYEQYF. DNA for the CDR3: TGCGCCAGCAGCTTAGATCCCGGGGCTACCTACGAGCAGTACTTC.

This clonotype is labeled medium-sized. The CDR3 loop is CASSYLSGGDTQYF. Written as DNA, the CDR3 is TGTGCCAGCAGTTACCTTAGCGGGGGAGATACGCAGTATTTT. The chain couples TRBV6-2 or TRBV6-3 to TRBJ2-3; 9 bases fit TRBD2. This CDR3 is built from 14 residues. CDR1 and CDR2 from the germline V gene are MNHEY and SVGEGT. Trimming took 2 bases from V and 5 from J; bases not matched to a gene: 2.

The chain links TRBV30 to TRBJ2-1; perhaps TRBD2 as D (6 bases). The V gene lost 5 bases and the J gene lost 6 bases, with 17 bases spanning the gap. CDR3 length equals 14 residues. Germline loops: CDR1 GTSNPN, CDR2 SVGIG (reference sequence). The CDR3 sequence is CAWGRQTRSNEQFF. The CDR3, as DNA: TGTGCCTGGGGCCGCCAGACTAGGAGCAATGAGCAGTTCTTC.

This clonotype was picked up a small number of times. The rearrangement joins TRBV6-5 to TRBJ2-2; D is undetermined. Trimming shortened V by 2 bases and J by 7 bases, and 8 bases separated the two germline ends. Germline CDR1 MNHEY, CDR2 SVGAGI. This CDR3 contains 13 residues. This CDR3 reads CASSYTTIGELFF. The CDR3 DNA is TGTGCCAGCAGTTACACGACGATCGGGGAGCTGTTTTTT.

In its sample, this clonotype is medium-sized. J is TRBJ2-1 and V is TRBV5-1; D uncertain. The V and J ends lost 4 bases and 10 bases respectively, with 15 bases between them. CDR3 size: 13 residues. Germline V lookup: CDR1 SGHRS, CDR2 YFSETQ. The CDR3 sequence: CASSPDRVREQFF. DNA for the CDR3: TGCGCCAGCAGCCCGGATCGGGTTCGGGAGCAGTTCTTC.

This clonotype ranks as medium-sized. The CDR3 loop reads CAISESTGANVLTF. The DNA for the CDR3 is TGTGCCATCAGTGAGTCTACTGGGGCCAACGTCCTGACTTTC. This chain links TRBV10-3 with TRBJ2-6; D call uncertain. The CDR3 has 14 amino acids. V dropped 0 bases and J dropped 2 bases, with 2 bases sitting between them. The germline CDR1 and CDR2 sequences are ENHRY and SYGVKD.